These 16 T cell receptor beta chains were sequenced from one sample in a study of blood T cell repertoires in COVID-19. The protocol was immunoSEQ multiplex PCR, while the TCRdb copy is restricted to in-frame clones and leaves out a portion. The sample contains some 170,000 clones, about 90% of which appear only once. Sequencing was done on a sample of PBMCs or T cells enriched from blood (not recorded which). The receptors were sampled from a human donor with acute COVID-19. The donor label of this sample is uncertain.

This clone has just one count. This chain links TRBV18 with TRBJ2-2; a weak D match, TRBD2 (5 bases). Looked up from germline, CDR1 is KGHSH and CDR2 is LQKENI. V gave up 2 bases and J gave up 6 bases, with 10 bases separating them. This CDR3 contains 14 residues. DNA of the CDR3: TGTGCCAGCTCACCAGGAACTAGTCCCGGGGAGCTGTTTTTT. It specifies CASSPGTSPGELFF.

The chain carries TRBV19 and TRBJ2-1; D remains ambiguous. Germline-derived CDR1 and CDR2 are LNHDA and SQIVND (reference sequence). The CDR3 extends over 14 amino acids. The V end lost 6 bases, the J end lost 0 bases, and 9 bases lay between the germline ends. The CDR3 DNA is TGTGCCAGTAGGTGGGCGAGCTCCTACAATGAGCAGTTCTTC. This codes for CASRWASSYNEQFF. The full variable domain, with the rest looked up from reference TRBV19 and TRBJ2-1, is DGGITQSPKYLFRKEGQNVTLSCEQNLNHDAMYWYRQDPGQGLRLIYYSQIVNDFQKGDIAEGYSVSREKKESFPLTVTSAQKNPTAFYLCASRWASSYNEQFFGPGTRLTVL.

This CDR3 reads CAISESNRGPSQPQHF. In DNA form, the CDR3 reads TGTGCCATCAGTGAGTCGAACAGGGGGCCGAGTCAGCCCCAGCATTTT. This rearrangement joins TRBV10-3 to TRBJ1-5, with 9 bases fitting TRBD1. V lost 0 bases to trimming and J lost 6 bases; unmatched junction nucleotides: 6. The CDR3 runs to 16 residues. The germline CDR1 and CDR2 sequences are ENHRY and SYGVKD.

This chain uses TRBV4-1 with TRBJ1-3; a weak D match, TRBD1 (5 bases). The CDR3 is made up of 17 amino acids. V was trimmed by 3 bases and J by 1 base, leaving 16 bases between them. CDR1 is MGHRA and CDR2 is YSYEKL in the germline V gene. CDR3 bases: TGCGCCAGCAGCCAGGGGCCCAGGGAAGGGTCTGGAAACACCATATATTTT. Translation: CASSQGPREGSGNTIYF.

This chain joins TRBV5-1 and TRBJ1-2; 7 positions match TRBD1. This CDR3 is built from 13 residues. J was trimmed by 4 bases and V by 6 bases; bases with no gene match: 6. The germline V gene encodes CDR1 SGHRS and CDR2 YFSETQ. DNA for the CDR3: TGCGCCAGCAAGGAGGGGGCCGGCTATGGCTACACCTTC. Translated, it gives CASKEGAGYGYTF.

The genes are TRBV6-2 or TRBV6-3 and TRBJ2-1, with a possible D match to TRBD1 (5 bases). The CDR3 has 15 residues. Germline V gene lookup returns CDR1 MNHEY and CDR2 SVGEGT. V lost 0 bases and J lost 9, with 15 bases in between. The DNA for the CDR3 is TGTGCCAGCAGTTACTCTGGGCAGGGCTTAGGTGAGCAGTTCTTC. Translated: CASSYSGQGLGEQFF.

The chain uses TRBV11-1 and TRBJ2-5, with TRBD1 matching over 7 bases. This CDR3 has 14 residues. J was trimmed by 2 bases and V by 3 bases; bases with no gene match: 3. Germline V lookup: CDR1 SGHAT, CDR2 FQDESV (reference sequence). The CDR3 loop is CASSFARGQETQYF. As DNA, the CDR3 is TGTGCCAGCAGCTTTGCCAGGGGGCAAGAGACCCAGTACTTC.

The chain joins TRBV6-1 to TRBJ1-2; 8 bases agree with TRBD1. Germline V gene data show CDR1 as MNHNS and CDR2 as SASEGT. V lost 1 base, J lost 3 bases, and 7 bases stayed unmatched. This CDR3 has 16 residues. CDR3 loop: CASSEERTGQYYGYTF. CDR3 DNA: TGTGCCAGCAGTGAAGAAAGGACAGGGCAGTACTATGGCTACACCTTC.

V usage is TRBV2 and J usage is TRBJ1-5; 7 bases fit TRBD1. This CDR3 has 18 residues. Per the germline V gene, CDR1 is SNHLY and CDR2 is FYNNEI. V trimming: 3 bases; J trimming: 0 bases; junction bases outside the gene matches: 11. For the CDR3, the DNA is TGTGCCAGCAGTGATGGGGCGACAGGGTTTTATAGCAATCAGCCCCAGCATTTT. It encodes CASSDGATGFYSNQPQHF.

The J gene is TRBJ2-7, the V gene TRBV7-3; 9 positions match TRBD2. This CDR3 region has 15 residues. Germline lookup yields CDR1 SGHTA and CDR2 FQGTGA. After removal of 2 bases from V and 2 bases from J, the junction contained 4 bases not matched to a gene. The chain's CDR3 is CASSLDSGGAYEQYF. For the CDR3, the DNA is TGTGCCAGCAGCTTAGATAGCGGGGGTGCCTACGAGCAGTACTTC.

The chain joins TRBV2 to TRBJ1-2, with 8 bases lining up with TRBD1. Germline CDR1 and CDR2: SNHLY and FYNNEI. The length of the CDR3 is 16 residues. V dropped 0 bases and J dropped 5; count of bases not matched to a gene: 8. CDR3: CASSEAGGQVPYGYTF. CDR3 coding DNA: TGTGCCAGCAGTGAAGCAGGGGGACAGGTGCCTTATGGCTACACCTTC. The full variable domain, in which reference TRBV2 and TRBJ1-2 provide the parts outside the CDR3, is EPEVTQTPSHQVTQMGQEVILRCVPISNHLYFYWYRQILGQKVEFLVSFYNNEISEKSEIFDDQFSVERPDGSNFTLKIRSTKLEDSAMYFCASSEAGGQVPYGYTFGSGTRLTVV.

The table lists this clone with a few counts. The J gene is TRBJ2-5, the V gene TRBV7-2; 7 positions agree with TRBD1. Germline CDR1 SGHTA, CDR2 FQGNSA. V was clipped by 7 bases and J by 0 bases; unmatched bases: 8. The CDR3 is made up of 15 amino acids. DNA for the CDR3: TGTGCCAGCACCGTGGGACAGTCGTACCAAGAGACCCAGTACTTC. This translates into CASTVGQSYQETQYF.

This clone appeared a few times. The chain links TRBV7-3 to TRBJ2-1; D remains unclear. The V gene lost 2 bases and the J gene lost 4 bases, with 12 bases spanning the gap. Germline loops: CDR1 SGHTA, CDR2 FQGTGA. The CDR3 spans 15 residues. CDR3 DNA: TGTGCCAGCAGCTTACGTGCGCAGGCTTACAATGAGCAGTTCTTC. Protein: CASSLRAQAYNEQFF.

V gene TRBV12-5 combines with J gene TRBJ1-1; D gene unclear. Germline V CDR1 and CDR2: LGHNT, FRNRAP. This CDR3 region has 16 residues. The V and J ends lost 7 bases and 1 base respectively, with 19 bases between them. In DNA form, the CDR3 reads TGTGCTAGTGCCGCCCGAGAGGGTGGAAAGAACACTGAAGCTTTCTTT. Translated, it gives CASAAREGGKNTEAFF. The complete variable domain, with remaining parts taken from reference TRBV12-5 and TRBJ1-1, reads DARVTQTPRHKVTEMGQEVTMRCQPILGHNTVFWYRQTMMQGLELLAYFRNRAPLDDSGMPKDRFSAEMPDATLATLKIQPSEPRDSAVYFCASAAREGGKNTEAFFGQGTRLTVV.

The chain combines TRBV4-1 with TRBJ1-6, with a tentative D call TRBD1 (6 bases). Germline V lookup: CDR1 MGHRA, CDR2 YSYEKL. The CDR3 spans 14 residues. Trimming removed 2 bases at V and 9 bases at J, with 11 bases between. The CDR3 protein is CASSQITGISPLHF. CDR3 nucleotides: TGCGCCAGCAGCCAAATAACAGGGATTTCACCCCTCCACTTT.

The genes are TRBV14 and TRBJ1-4, with 8 bases aligning to TRBD1. V shed 4 bases, J shed 10 bases, and the junction held 11 bases outside the gene matches. Germline V gene data show CDR1 as SGHDN and CDR2 as FVKESK. The CDR3 runs 15 residues. CDR3 nucleotides: TGTGCCAGCAGCCCTCATTTGACAGGGGATGGAAAACTGTTTTTT. Translating gives CASSPHLTGDGKLFF.